This TCR beta chain was retrieved from a study of CD8 T cells in ankylosing spondylitis. This clonotype was seen many times. Deletions cut 4 bases from V and 6 bases from J, with 4 bases between. Germline lookup yields CDR1 SQVTM and CDR2 ANQGSEA. The CDR3 totals 10 residues. Via MiXCR, TCRdb re-called the 5' RACE reads, giving one row per CDR3 protein. The repertoire holds about 130,000 distinct CDR3 sequences, with around 9.7% as singletons. The receptor comes from a male donor with ankylosing spondylitis or in good health (not recorded which). Sequenced input: blood, either unsorted or a sorted T cell fraction (not recorded which). The chain links TRBV29-1 to TRBJ2-1; D not certain. The DNA of the CDR3 is TGCAGCGTTGTACTCAATGAGCAGTTCTTC. It specifies CSVVLNEQFF.